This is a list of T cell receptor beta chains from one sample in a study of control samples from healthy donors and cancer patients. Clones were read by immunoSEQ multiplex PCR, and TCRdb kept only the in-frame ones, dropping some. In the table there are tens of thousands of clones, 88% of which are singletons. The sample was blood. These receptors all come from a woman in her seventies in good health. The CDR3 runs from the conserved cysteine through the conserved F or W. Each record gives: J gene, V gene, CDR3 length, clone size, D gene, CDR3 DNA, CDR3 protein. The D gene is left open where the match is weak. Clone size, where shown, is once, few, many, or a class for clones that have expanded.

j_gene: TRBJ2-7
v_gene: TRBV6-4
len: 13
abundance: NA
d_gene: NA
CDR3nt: TGTGCCAGCAGTGACACCTCTATAGGGGAGCAGTACTTC
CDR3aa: CASSDTSIGEQYF

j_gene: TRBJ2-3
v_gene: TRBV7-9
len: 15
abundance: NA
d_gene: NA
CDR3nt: TGTGCCAGCAGTCGAGGATCCCGGCCCACAGATACGCAGTATTTT
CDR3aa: CASSRGSRPTDTQYF

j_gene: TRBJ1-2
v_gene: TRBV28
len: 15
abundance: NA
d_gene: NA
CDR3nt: TGTGCCAGCAGTTTAGCCCAGACATATGTCTATGGCTACACCTTC
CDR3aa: CASSLAQTYVYGYTF

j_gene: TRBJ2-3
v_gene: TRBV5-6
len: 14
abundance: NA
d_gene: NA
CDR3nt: TGTGCCAGCAGCTTGAAGGTGGACACAGATACGCAGTATTTT
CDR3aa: CASSLKVDTDTQYF

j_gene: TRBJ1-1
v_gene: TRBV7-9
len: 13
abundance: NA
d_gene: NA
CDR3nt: TGTGCCAGCAGCTTAGAAGGGAACACTGAAGCTTTCTTT
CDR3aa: CASSLEGNTEAFF

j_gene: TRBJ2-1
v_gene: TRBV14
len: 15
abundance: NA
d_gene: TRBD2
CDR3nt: TGTGCCAGCAGTTCTAGCGGGGGCGCTGCCAATGAGCAGTTCTTC
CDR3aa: CASSSSGGAANEQFF

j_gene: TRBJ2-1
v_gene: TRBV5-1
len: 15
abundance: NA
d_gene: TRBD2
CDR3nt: TGCGCCAGCAGTTTGGCGGGAGAATCCTACAATGAGCAGTTCTTC
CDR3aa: CASSLAGESYNEQFF

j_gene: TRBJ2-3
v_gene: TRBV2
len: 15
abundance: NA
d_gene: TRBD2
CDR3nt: TGTGCCAGCCGGGTAGCGGGAGGCCCCACAGATACGCAGTATTTT
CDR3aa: CASRVAGGPTDTQYF

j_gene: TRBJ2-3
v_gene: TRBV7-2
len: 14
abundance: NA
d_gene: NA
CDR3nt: TGTGCCAGCAGCTTAGCGGGGGCCACAGATACGCAGTATTTT
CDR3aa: CASSLAGATDTQYF

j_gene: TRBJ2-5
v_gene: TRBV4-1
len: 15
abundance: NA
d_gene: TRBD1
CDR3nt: TGCGCCAGCAGCCCCCTAGGGACAGATCAAGAGACCCAGTACTTC
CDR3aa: CASSPLGTDQETQYF

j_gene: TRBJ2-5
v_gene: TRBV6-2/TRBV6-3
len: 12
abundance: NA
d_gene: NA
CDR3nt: TGTGCCAGCAGTTCTGGATATGGGACCCAGTACTTC
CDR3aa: CASSSGYGTQYF

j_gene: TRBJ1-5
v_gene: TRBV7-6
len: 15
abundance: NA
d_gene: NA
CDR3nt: TGTGCCAGCAGCCGACGGAGCTATAGCAATCAGCCCCAGCATTTT
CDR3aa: CASSRRSYSNQPQHF

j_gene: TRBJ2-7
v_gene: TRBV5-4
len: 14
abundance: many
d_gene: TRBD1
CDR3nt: TGTGCCAGCAGCCTCGCAGGGGGAAGGGACGAGCAGTACTTC
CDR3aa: CASSLAGGRDEQYF

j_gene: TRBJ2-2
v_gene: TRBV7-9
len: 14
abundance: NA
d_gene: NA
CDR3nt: TGTGCCAGCAGAGACTTCCGGGGCGGCGGGGAGCTGTTTTTT
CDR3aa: CASRDFRGGGELFF

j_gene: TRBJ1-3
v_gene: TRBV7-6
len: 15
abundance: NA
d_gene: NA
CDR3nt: TGTGCCAGCAGCTTAGTCGGGGGTAATGGAAACACCATATATTTT
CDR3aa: CASSLVGGNGNTIYF

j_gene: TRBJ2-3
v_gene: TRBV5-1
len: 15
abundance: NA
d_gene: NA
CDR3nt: TGCGCCAGCAGTAGCTTTGGGGGAGGCACAGATACGCAGTATTTT
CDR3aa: CASSSFGGGTDTQYF

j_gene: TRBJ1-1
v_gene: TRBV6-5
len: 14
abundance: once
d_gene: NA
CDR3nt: TGTGCCAGCAGTTCCGGACCCATAGACACTGAAGCTTTCTTT
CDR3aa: CASSSGPIDTEAFF

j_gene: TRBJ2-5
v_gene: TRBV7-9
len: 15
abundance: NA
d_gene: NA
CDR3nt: TGTGCCAGCAGCTTAGCGCAGGGTTCACGAGAGACCCAGTACTTC
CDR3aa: CASSLAQGSRETQYF

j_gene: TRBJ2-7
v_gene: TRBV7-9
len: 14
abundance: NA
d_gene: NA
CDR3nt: TGTGCCAGCAGCTTAGACCCGGGGTCGAGCGAGCAGTACTTC
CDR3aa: CASSLDPGSSEQYF

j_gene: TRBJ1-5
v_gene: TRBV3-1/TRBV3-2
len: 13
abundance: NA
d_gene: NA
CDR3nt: TGTGCCAGCAGCCAAGACAGGGCTCAGCCCCAGCATTTT
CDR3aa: CASSQDRAQPQHF

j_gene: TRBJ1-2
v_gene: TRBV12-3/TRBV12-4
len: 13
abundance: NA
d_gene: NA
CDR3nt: TGTGCCAGCAGCGTCGGAGGGAACTATGGCTACACCTTC
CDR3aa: CASSVGGNYGYTF

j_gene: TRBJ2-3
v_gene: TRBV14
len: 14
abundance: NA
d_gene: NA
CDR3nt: TGTGCCAGCAGCCCCAGGGGCCCGAGGTATACGCAGTATTTT
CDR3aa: CASSPRGPRYTQYF

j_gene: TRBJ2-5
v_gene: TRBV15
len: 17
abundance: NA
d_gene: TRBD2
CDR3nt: TGTGCCACCAGCAGAGATAGGGCAGGGACTAGCGGGGGGTCCCAGGACTTC
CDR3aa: CATSRDRAGTSGGSQDF

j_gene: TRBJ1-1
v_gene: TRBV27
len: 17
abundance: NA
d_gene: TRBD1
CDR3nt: TGTGCCAGCAAGAGATCCGGGACAGCTGGTGGGTTAACTGAAGCTTTCTTT
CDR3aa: CASKRSGTAGGLTEAFF

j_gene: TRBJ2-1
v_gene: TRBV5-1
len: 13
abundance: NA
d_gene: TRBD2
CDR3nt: TGCGCCAGCAGCTTGGGCCCCCCCAGGGAGGGGTTCTTC
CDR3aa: CASSLGPPREGFF

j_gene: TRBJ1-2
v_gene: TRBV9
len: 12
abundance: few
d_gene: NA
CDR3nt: TGTGCCAGCAGCGGAGACAGGTTGGGCTACACCTTC
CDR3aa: CASSGDRLGYTF

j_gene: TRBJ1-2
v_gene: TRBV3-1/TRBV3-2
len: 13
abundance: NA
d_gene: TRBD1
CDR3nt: TGTGCCAGCAGCCCAACAGGGGGCGATGGCTACACCTTC
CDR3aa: CASSPTGGDGYTF

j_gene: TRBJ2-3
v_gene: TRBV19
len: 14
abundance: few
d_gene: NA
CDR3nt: TGTGCCAGTAGTATTAGCCAGGGCGGAGATACGCAGTATTTT
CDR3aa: CASSISQGGDTQYF

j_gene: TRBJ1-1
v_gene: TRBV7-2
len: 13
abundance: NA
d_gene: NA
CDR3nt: TGTGCCAGCAGCTTAAGAGACGGGCGTGAAGCTTTCTTT
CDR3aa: CASSLRDGREAFF

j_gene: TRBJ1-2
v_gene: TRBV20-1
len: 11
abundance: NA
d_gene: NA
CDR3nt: TGCAGTGCTAGCGAGACACCGGCCTACACCTTC
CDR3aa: CSASETPAYTF

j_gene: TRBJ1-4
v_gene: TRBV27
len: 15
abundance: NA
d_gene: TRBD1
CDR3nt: TGTGCCAGCAGTACCCGGACAGGGGCTGGGGAAAAACTGTTTTTT
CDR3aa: CASSTRTGAGEKLFF

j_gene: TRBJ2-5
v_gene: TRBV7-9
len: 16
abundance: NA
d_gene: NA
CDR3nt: TGTGTCCCGCGAGAACCTCTAACCTCCAAGGGGGAGACCCAGTACTTC
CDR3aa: CVPREPLTSKGETQYF

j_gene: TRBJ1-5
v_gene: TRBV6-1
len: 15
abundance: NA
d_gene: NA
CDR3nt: TGTGCCAGCAGTGAAGGGCAGCATAGCAATCAGCCCCAGCATTTT
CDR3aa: CASSEGQHSNQPQHF

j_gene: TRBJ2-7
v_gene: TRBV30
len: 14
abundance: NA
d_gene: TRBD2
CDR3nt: TGTGCCTGGAGTGTGGCGGGAGGGCGCAACGAGCAGTACTTC
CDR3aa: CAWSVAGGRNEQYF

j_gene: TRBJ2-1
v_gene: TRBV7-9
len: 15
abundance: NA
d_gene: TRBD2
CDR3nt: TGTGCCAGCAGCAGTCTAGCGGGAGGGCCTAATGAGCAGTTCTTC
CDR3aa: CASSSLAGGPNEQFF

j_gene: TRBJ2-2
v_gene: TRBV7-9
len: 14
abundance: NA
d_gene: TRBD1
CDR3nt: TGTGCCAGCAGCTTAGCGACAGGGACCGGGGAGCTGTTTTTT
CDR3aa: CASSLATGTGELFF

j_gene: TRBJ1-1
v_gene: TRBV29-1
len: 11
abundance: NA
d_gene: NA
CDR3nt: TGCAGCGTTGAGGCCAACCCTGAAGCTTTCTTT
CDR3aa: CSVEANPEAFF

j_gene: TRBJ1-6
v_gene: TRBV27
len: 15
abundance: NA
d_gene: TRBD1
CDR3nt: TGTGCCAGCAGTTGGGTCGGGACAGAGAATTCACCCCTCCACTTT
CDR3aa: CASSWVGTENSPLHF

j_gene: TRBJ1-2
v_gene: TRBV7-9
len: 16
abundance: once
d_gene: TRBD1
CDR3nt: TGTGCCAGCAGCTTATGGGGACAGGGGGAGAACTATGGCTACACCTTC
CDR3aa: CASSLWGQGENYGYTF

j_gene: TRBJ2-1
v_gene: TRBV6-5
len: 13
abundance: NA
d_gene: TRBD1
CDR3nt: TGTGCCAGCAGCCCGGGACAGGTCAATGAGCAGTTCTTC
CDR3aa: CASSPGQVNEQFF

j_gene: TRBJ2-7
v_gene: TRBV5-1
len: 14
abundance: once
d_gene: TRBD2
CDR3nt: TGCGCCAGCAGCCGACTTGGGACTAGCGGACAGCAGTACTTC
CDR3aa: CASSRLGTSGQQYF

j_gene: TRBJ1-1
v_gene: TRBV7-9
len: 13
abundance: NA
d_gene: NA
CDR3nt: TGTGCCAGCAGCATGCGCGGTGACACTGAAGCTTTCTTT
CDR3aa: CASSMRGDTEAFF

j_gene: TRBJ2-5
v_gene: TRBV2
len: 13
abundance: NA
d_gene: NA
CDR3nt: TGTGCCAGCAGCCGGACTCCTCTTGAGGCCCAGTACTTC
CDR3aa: CASSRTPLEAQYF

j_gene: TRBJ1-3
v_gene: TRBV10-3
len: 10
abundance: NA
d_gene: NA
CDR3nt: TGTGCGGCAGGGGAAAACACCATATATTTT
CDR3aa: CAAGENTIYF

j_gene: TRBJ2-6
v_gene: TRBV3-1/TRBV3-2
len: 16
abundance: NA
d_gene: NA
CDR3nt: TGTGCCAGCAGCCAAGGGGCGGGGACCGGGGCCAACGTCCTGACTTTC
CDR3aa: CASSQGAGTGANVLTF

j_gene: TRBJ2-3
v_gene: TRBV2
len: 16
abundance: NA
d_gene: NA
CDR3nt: TGTGCCAGCAGTCAGGGAAGAAGCGGGCCTCCCTCTACGCAGTATTTT
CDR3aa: CASSQGRSGPPSTQYF

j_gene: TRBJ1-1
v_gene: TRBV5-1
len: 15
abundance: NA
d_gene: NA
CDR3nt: TGCGCCAGCAGCCCGGACGGGACGGTGAACACTGAAGCTTTCTTT
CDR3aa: CASSPDGTVNTEAFF

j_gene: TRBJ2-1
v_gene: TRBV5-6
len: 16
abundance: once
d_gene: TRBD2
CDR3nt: TGTGCCAGCAGCCCGGGACTAGCGGACTCCTACAATGAGCAGTTCTTC
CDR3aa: CASSPGLADSYNEQFF

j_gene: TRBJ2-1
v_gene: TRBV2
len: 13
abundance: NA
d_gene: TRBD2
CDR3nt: TGTGCCAGCAGTGGGCTAGCGGGGGGGCCGGAGTTCTTC
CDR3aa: CASSGLAGGPEFF

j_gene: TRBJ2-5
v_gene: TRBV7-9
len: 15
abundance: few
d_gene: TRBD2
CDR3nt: TGTGCCAGCAGCCCAGGCGGCGGGAGGACCGAGACCCAGTACTTC
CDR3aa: CASSPGGGRTETQYF

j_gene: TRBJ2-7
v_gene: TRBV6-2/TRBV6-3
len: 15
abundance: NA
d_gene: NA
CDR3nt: TGTGCCAGCAGTTACTGGGGGGATTTCTCCTACGAGCAGTACTTC
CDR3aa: CASSYWGDFSYEQYF

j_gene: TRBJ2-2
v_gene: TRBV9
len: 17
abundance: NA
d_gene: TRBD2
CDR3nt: TGTGCCAGCAGCGTTGACCCACTAGCGGGGGTCGCCGGGGAGCTGTTTTTT
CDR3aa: CASSVDPLAGVAGELFF

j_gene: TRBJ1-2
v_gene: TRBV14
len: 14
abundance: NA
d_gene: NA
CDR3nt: TGTGCCAGCAGCCAACACAGCTCAGGTGCTGGCTACACCTTC
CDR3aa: CASSQHSSGAGYTF

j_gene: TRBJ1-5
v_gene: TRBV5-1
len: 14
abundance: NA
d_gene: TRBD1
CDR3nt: TGCGCCAGCAGCCTGGGACAGGATAGTCAGCCCCAGCATTTT
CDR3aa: CASSLGQDSQPQHF

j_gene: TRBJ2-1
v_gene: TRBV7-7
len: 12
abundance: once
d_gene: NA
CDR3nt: TGTGCTAGCAGCCGAGAGATTGGAGAGCAGTTCTTC
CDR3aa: CASSREIGEQFF

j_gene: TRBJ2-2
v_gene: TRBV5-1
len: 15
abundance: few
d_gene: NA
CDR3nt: TGCGCCAGCAGCTTGGAAGGCGGGAACACCGGGGAGCTGTTTTTT
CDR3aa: CASSLEGGNTGELFF

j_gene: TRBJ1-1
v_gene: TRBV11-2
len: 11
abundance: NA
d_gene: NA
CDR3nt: TGTGCCAGCAGCTCCTATACTGAAGCTTTCTTT
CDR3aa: CASSSYTEAFF

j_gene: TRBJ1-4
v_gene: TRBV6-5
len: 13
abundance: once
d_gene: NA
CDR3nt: TGTGCCAGTGGAGGGGCGGCGGATGAAAAACTGTTTTTT
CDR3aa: CASGGAADEKLFF

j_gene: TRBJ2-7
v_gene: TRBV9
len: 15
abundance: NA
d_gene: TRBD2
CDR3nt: TGTGCCAGCAGCGTAGCAGCGGGAGGGCGTTACGAGCAGTACTTC
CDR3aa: CASSVAAGGRYEQYF

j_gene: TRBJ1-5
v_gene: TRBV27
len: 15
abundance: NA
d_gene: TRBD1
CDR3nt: TGTGCCAGCAGTTTAGGGACAGGGACCAATCAGCCCCAGCATTTT
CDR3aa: CASSLGTGTNQPQHF